These 16 T cell receptor beta chains were sequenced from one sample in a study of Ad26.COV2.S vaccination and SARS-CoV-2 variants. Method: immunoSEQ multiplex PCR; TCRdb's copy keeps in-frame clones and lacks some. The table has about 87,000 clones, about four fifths seen once; the top ten hold approximately 16%. Sequenced here: peripheral blood, sampled after recovery from COVID-19. These receptors were obtained from a human donor who had recovered from COVID-19.

A few counts support this clone. The V and J genes are TRBV7-6 and TRBJ2-5, with 9 positions matching TRBD2. The trim removed 5 bases at V and 1 base at J, leaving 8 bases unmatched. Germline V gives CDR1 SGHVS, CDR2 FNYEAQ. CDR3 length: 16 amino acids. The CDR3 region has the DNA TGTGCCAGCAGCCAAGGTGCGGGAGGGAGCCAAGAGACCCAGTACTTC. Protein product: CASSQGAGGSQETQYF.

The V gene is TRBV5-5, the J gene TRBJ2-1; tentatively, D is TRBD2 (6 bases). The CDR3 extends over 16 amino acids. Trimming removed 0 bases at V and 2 bases at J, with 12 bases between. Germline V gene data show CDR1 as SGHKS and CDR2 as YYEKEE (reference sequence). The CDR3 region is CASSLAGGVTYNEQFF. Written as DNA, the CDR3 is TGTGCCAGCAGCTTGGCGGGCGGGGTAACCTACAATGAGCAGTTCTTC.

The gene calls are TRBV6-5 and TRBJ2-7; TRBD1 agrees at 7 bases. In germline, CDR1 is MNHEY, CDR2 SVGAGI. V shed 10 bases and J 2 bases; nucleotides not matched to a gene: 5. The CDR3 runs 12 residues. The CDR3 DNA reads TGTGCCACCAACAGGGGACCCTACGAGCAGTACTTC. Translating gives CATNRGPYEQYF.

In regard to this clone: The sample contains more than one DNA sequence encoding this CDR3. This chain joins TRBV4-3 and TRBJ2-1; no definite D call. Germline-derived CDR1 and CDR2 are LGHNA and YSLEER. V was clipped by 1 base and J by 9 bases, with 7 bases between them. The CDR3 consists of 12 residues. The CDR3 DNA reads TGCGCCAGCAGCCAAGTTTCTGGTGAGCAGTTCTTC. Amino acid sequence: CASSQVSGEQFF.

This rearrangement joins TRBV7-8 to TRBJ2-7; 13 bases align to TRBD2. Unmatched junction bases numbered 10, after V lost 1 base and J lost 4 bases. Looked up from germline, CDR1 is SGHVS and CDR2 is FQNEAQ. The CDR3 runs 18 residues. DNA for the CDR3: TGTGCCAGCAGCTTAGAGGGGACTAGCGGGACAAGGTTGTACGAGCAGTACTTC. Protein sequence: CASSLEGTSGTRLYEQYF.

The chain combines TRBV7-2 with TRBJ2-7; perhaps TRBD1 as D (6 bases). Trimming shortened V by 3 bases and J by 3 bases, and 12 bases separated the two germline ends. Germline V CDR1 and CDR2: SGHTA, FQGNSA. The length of the CDR3 is 14 residues. The CDR3 spells CASSLPTGLYEQYF. The CDR3, as DNA: TGTGCCAGCAGCTTGCCGACAGGCCTCTACGAGCAGTACTTC.

CDR3 region: CASSQAGTGGEETQYF. CDR3 nucleotides: TGCGCCAGCAGCCAAGCCGGGACAGGGGGCGAAGAGACCCAGTACTTC. V gene TRBV4-1 combines with J gene TRBJ2-5; 12 bases align to TRBD1. Germline loops: CDR1 MGHRA, CDR2 YSYEKL. With V trimmed by 1 base and J by 3 bases, 3 bases remained unmatched. The CDR3 loop spans 16 amino acids.

In DNA form, the CDR3 reads TGTGCCAGCAGTAAGGGGGTTGGAACTAATGAAAAACTGTTTTTT. This sequence encodes CASSKGVGTNEKLFF. The chain couples TRBV2 to TRBJ1-4; D possibly corresponds to TRBD1 (6 bases). The CDR3 extends over 15 amino acids. CDR1 is SNHLY and CDR2 is FYNNEI in the germline V gene. V was clipped by 5 bases and J by 1 base, with 11 bases between them.

V gene TRBV4-3 combines with J gene TRBJ2-5; 8 bases are a match to TRBD1. The CDR3 contains 16 residues. CDR1 is LGHNA and CDR2 is YSLEER in the germline V gene. V lost 5 bases and J lost 3; bases outside the gene matches: 11. CDR3 residues: CASSEADVTGEETQYF. CDR3 nucleotide sequence: TGCGCCAGCAGCGAGGCCGACGTGACAGGGGAAGAGACCCAGTACTTC.

The chain uses TRBV28 and TRBJ2-7; D is perhaps TRBD1 (5 bases). The CDR3 length is 15 residues. V lost 7 bases to trimming and J lost 2 bases, with 18 bases between them. Germline V gene data show CDR1 as MDHEN and CDR2 as SYDVKM. The CDR3 region is CASTNLQGSPYEQYF. In DNA, the CDR3 is TGTGCCAGCACTAACCTCCAGGGTAGCCCCTACGAGCAGTACTTC.

The chain couples TRBV28 to TRBJ2-1; D is perhaps TRBD1 (5 bases). The CDR3 is made up of 15 amino acids. The V and J ends lost 3 bases and 7 bases respectively, with 16 bases between them. The germline gives CDR1 MDHEN, CDR2 SYDVKM. The CDR3 DNA reads as TGTGCCAGCAGTTTTGGGCAGGGAAATAGAAATGAGCAGTTCTTC. Its protein is CASSFGQGNRNEQFF.

The V call is TRBV28, the J call TRBJ2-5, with D unclear. With 7 bases removed from V and 5 bases from J, the gap between germline ends came to 20 bases. Per germline, CDR1 MDHEN and CDR2 SYDVKM. CDR3 length equals 15 residues. The CDR3 DNA sequence: TGTGCCAGCACCCCTCATGAAAAGGGTGGCGAGACCCAGTACTTC. This encodes CASTPHEKGGETQYF.

J is TRBJ2-3 and V is TRBV6-2 or TRBV6-3, with 9 bases fitting TRBD2. Unmatched junction bases numbered 8, after V lost 4 bases and J lost 3 bases. This CDR3 region has 16 residues. Germline CDR1 is MNHEY and CDR2 is SVGEGT. The CDR3 DNA reads TGTGCCAGCAGTTTCTTAGCGGGAGTGGTAACAGATACGCAGTATTTT. Protein: CASSFLAGVVTDTQYF.

This chain links TRBV20-1 with TRBJ2-7; D not certain. Per the germline V gene, CDR1 is DFQATT and CDR2 is SNEGSKA (reference sequence). The CDR3 totals 13 residues. The V and J ends lost 3 bases and 2 bases respectively, with 11 bases between them. The CDR3 DNA sequence: TGCAGTGCTAGTGACGAAAAACCCTACGAGCAGTACTTC. Its protein is CSASDEKPYEQYF.

V usage is TRBV24-1 and J usage is TRBJ1-1, with a weak D call TRBD1 (5 bases). Deletions cut 8 bases from V and 5 bases from J, with 14 bases between. CDR1 and CDR2 from the germline V gene are KGHDR and SFDVKD. The CDR3 contains 13 residues. The CDR3 nucleotides are TGTGCCACCAAACGTGAGAGGGGAACTGAAGCTTTCTTT. Its translation is CATKRERGTEAFF.

This clone was counted a single time. The rearrangement joins TRBV6-2 or TRBV6-3 to TRBJ1-5, with D tentatively TRBD1 (6 bases). This CDR3 has 15 residues. Deletions cut 0 bases from V and 6 bases from J, with 12 bases between. Germline lookup yields CDR1 MNHEY and CDR2 SVGEGT. CDR3 region: CASSYSSEGGQPQHF. DNA for the CDR3: TGTGCCAGCAGTTACTCGAGTGAGGGGGGTCAGCCCCAGCATTTT.